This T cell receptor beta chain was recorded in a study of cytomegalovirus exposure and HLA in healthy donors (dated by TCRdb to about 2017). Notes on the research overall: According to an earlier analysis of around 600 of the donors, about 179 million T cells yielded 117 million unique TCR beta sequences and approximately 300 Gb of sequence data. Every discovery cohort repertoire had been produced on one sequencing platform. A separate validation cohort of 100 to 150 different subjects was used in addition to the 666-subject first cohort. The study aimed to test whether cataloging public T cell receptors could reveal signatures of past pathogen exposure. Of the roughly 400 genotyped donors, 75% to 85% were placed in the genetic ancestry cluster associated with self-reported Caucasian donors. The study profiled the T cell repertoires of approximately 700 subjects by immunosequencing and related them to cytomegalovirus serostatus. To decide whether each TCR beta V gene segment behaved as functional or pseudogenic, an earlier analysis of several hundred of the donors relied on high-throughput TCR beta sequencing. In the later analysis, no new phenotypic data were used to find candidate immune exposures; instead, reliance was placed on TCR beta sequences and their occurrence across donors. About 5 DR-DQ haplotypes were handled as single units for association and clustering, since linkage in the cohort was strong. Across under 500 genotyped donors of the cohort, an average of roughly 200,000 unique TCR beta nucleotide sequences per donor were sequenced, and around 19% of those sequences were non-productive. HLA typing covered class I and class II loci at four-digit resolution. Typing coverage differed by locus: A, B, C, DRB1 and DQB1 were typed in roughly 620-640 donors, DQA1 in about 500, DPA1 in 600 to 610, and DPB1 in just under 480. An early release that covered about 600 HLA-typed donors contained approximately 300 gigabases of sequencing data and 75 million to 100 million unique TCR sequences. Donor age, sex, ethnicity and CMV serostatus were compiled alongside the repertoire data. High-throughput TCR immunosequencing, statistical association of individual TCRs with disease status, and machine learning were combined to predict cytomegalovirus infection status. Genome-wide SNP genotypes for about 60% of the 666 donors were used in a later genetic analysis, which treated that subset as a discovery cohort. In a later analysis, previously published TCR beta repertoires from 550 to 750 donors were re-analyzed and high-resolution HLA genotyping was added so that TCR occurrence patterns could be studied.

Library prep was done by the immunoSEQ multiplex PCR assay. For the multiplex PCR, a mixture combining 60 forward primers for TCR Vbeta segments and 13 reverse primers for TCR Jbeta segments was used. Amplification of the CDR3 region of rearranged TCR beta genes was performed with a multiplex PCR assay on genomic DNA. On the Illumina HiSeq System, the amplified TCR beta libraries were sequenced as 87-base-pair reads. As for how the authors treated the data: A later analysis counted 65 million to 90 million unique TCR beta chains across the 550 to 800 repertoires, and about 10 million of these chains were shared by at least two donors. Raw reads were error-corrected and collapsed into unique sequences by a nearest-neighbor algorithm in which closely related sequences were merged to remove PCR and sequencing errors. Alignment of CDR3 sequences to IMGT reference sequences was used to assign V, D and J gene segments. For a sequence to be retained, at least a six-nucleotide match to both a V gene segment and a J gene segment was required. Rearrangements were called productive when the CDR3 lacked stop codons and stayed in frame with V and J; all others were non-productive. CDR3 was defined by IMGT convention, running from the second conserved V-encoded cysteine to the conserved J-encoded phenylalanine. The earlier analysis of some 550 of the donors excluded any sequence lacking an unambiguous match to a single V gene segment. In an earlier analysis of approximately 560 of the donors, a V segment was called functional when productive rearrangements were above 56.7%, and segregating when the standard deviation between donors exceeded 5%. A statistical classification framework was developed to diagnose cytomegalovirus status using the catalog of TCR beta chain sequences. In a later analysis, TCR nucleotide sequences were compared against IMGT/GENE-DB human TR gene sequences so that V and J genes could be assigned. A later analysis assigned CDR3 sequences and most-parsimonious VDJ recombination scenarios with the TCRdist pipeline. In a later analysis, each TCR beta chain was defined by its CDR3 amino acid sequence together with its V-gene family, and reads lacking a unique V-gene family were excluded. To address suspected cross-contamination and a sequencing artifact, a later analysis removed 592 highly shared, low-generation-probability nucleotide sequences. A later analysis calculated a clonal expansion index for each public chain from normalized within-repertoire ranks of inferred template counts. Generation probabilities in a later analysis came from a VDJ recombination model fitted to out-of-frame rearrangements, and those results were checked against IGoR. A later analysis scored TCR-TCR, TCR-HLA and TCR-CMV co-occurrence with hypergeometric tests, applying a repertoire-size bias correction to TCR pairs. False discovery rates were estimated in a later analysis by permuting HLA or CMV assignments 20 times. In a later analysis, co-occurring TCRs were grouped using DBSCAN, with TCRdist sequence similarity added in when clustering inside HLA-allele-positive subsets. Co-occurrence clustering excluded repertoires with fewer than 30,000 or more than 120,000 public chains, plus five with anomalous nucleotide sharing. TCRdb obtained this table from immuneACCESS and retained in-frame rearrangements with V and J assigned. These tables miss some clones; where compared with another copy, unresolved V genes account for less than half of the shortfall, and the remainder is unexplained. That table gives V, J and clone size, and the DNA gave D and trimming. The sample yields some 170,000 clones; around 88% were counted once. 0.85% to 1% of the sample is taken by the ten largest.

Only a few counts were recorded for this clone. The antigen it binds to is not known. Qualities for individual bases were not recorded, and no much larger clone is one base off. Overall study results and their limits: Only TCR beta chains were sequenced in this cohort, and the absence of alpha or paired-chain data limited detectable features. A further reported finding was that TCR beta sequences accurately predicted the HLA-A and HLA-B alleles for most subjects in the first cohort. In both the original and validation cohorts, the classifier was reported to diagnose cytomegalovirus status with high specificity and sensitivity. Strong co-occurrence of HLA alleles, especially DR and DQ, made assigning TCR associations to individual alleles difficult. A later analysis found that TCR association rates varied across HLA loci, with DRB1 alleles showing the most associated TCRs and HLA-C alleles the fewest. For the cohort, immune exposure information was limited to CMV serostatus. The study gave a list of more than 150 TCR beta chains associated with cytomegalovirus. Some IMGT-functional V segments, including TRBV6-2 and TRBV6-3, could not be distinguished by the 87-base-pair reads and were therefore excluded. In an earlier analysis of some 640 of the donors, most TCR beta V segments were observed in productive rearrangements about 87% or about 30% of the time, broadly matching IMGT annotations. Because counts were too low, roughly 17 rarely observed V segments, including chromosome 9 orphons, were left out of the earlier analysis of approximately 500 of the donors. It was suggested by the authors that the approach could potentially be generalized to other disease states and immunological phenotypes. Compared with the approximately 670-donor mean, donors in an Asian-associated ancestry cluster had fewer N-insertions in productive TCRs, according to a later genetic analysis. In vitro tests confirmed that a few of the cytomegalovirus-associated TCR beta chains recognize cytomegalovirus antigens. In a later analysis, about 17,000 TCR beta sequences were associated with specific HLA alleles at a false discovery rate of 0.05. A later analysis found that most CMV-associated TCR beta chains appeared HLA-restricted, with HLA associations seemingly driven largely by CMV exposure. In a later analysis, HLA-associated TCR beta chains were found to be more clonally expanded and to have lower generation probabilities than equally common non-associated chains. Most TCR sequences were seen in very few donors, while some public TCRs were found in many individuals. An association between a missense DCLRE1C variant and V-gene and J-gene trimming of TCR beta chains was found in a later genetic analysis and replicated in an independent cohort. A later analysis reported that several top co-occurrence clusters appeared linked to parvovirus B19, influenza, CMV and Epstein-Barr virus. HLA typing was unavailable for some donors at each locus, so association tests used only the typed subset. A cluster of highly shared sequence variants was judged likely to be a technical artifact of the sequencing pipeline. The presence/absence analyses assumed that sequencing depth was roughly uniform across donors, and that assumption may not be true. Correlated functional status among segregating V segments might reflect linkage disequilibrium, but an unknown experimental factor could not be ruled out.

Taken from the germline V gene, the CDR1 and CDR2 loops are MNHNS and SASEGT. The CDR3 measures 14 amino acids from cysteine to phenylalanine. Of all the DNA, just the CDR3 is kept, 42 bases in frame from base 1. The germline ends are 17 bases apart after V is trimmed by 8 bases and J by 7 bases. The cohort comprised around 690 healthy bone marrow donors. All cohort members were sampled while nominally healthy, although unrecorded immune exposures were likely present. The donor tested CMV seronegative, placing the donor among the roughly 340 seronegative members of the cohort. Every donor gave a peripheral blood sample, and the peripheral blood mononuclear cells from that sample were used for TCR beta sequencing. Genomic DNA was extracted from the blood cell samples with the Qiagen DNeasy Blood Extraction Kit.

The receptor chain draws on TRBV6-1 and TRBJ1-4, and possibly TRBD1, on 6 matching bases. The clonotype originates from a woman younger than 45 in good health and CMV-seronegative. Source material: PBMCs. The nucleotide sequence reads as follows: TGTGCCAGCCGAGGGCGGGGGGCTCTTGAAAAACTGTTTTTT. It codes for CASRGRGALEKLFF.